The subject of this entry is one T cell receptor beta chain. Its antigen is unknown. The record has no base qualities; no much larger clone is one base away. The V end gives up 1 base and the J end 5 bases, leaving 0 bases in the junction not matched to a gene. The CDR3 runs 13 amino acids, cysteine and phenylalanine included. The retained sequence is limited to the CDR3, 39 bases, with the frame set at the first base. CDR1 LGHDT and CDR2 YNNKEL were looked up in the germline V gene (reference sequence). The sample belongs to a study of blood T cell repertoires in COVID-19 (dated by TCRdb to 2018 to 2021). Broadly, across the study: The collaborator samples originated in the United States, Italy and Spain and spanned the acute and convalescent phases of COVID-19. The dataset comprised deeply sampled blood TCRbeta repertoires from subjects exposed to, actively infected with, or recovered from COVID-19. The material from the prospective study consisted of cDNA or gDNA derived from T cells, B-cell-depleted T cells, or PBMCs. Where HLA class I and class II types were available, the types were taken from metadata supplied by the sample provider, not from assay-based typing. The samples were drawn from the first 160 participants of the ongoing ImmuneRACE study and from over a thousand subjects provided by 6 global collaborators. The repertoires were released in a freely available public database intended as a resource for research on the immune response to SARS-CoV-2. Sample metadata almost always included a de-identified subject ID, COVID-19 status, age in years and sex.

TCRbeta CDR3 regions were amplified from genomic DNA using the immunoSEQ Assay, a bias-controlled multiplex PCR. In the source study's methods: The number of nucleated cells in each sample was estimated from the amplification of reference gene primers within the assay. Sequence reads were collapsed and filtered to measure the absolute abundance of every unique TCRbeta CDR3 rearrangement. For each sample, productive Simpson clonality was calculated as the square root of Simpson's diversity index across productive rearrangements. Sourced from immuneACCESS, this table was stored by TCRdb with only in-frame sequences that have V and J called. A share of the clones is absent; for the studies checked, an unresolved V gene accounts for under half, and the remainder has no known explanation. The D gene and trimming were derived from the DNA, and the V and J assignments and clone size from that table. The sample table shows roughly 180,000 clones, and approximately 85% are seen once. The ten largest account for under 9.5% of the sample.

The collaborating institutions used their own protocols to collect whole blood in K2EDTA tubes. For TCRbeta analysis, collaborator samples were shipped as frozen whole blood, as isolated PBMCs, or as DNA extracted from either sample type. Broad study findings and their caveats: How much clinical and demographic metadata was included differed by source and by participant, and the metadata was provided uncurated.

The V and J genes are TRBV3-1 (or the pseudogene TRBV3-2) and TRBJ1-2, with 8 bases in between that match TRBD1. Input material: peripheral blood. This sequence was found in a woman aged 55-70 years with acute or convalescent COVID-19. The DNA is TGTGCCAGCAGCCAAGGGGACAGGTATGGCTACACCTTC. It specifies CASSQGDRYGYTF.